The 9 T cell receptor beta chains below were found in one sample sequenced in a study of blood T cell repertoires in COVID-19. The data were produced by immunoSEQ multiplex PCR, yet TCRdb's version contains in-frame clones alone and is incomplete. The table records fewer than 300,000 clones, roughly nine tenths of them present only once. Sequencing was done on a sample of peripheral blood. The receptor set was obtained from a woman in her twenties or thirties with COVID-19, enrolled during active disease.

This clone was counted between two and nine times. The CDR3 DNA follows: TGTGCCAGCAGCACAGGGAGCATCAGTGAAAAACTGTTTTTT. It encodes CASSTGSISEKLFF. This chain connects TRBV11-2 to TRBJ1-4; TRBD1 might be the D (6 bases). This CDR3 is built from 14 residues. Germline lookup yields CDR1 SGHAT and CDR2 FQNNGV. Trimming left V 5 bases short and J 7 bases short, with 14 bases between.

This chain uses TRBV19 with TRBJ1-1; 7 positions agree with TRBD1. The germline V gene has CDR1 LNHDA and CDR2 SQIVND (reference sequence). Unmatched junction bases numbered 8, after V lost 6 bases and J lost 4 bases. This CDR3 region has 14 residues. The CDR3 DNA sequence: TGTGCCAGTAGGGCCGGGACAGTATTCACTGAAGCTTTCTTT. Its protein is CASRAGTVFTEAFF.

J is TRBJ1-2 and V is TRBV9; no definite D call. This CDR3 has 15 amino acids. Germline V lookup: CDR1 SGDLS, CDR2 YYNGEE. Trimming stripped 0 bases from V and 0 bases from J, with 9 bases between. For the CDR3, the DNA is TGTGCCAGCAGCGTAGTAACAGCCACTAACTATGGCTACACCTTC. This gives the protein CASSVVTATNYGYTF.

The chain links TRBV3-1 (or the pseudogene TRBV3-2) to TRBJ2-1; TRBD2 matches 10 bases. The V gene end was trimmed by 0 bases and the J gene end by 6 bases; junction bases not matched to a gene: 8. The germline gives CDR1 LGHDT, CDR2 YNNKEL (reference sequence). This CDR3 contains 17 residues. The CDR3: CASSQDLRGLATNEQFF. The CDR3 nucleotides read TGTGCCAGCAGCCAAGATCTGAGGGGACTAGCGACCAATGAGCAGTTCTTC.

V gene TRBV28 combines with J gene TRBJ1-1; possible D gene TRBD1, 6 bases. In germline, CDR1 is MDHEN, CDR2 SYDVKM. The germline V and J ends were trimmed by 3 bases and 10 bases, with 12 bases remaining between them. This CDR3 comprises 12 residues. CDR3 amino acids: CASSFPDRLAFF. The CDR3 nucleotides read TGTGCCAGCAGTTTCCCCGACAGGTTAGCTTTCTTT.

The chain employs TRBV18 and TRBJ2-7, with D possibly TRBD2 on 5 matching bases. Germline lookup yields CDR1 KGHSH and CDR2 LQKENI. The CDR3 runs 13 residues. The germline V and J ends were trimmed by 4 bases and 0 bases, with 7 bases remaining between them. The CDR3: CASSQGSSYEQYF. The CDR3 coding sequence is TGTGCCAGCTCACAAGGGAGCTCCTACGAGCAGTACTTC.

The V call is TRBV30, the J call TRBJ2-5, with a weak D call TRBD2 (6 bases). From germline, CDR1 is GTSNPN and CDR2 SVGIG (reference sequence). The CDR3 covers 13 residues. The ends were cut back, 1 base at V and 4 bases at J, with 10 bases in the middle. The CDR3 region is CAWSEGGIETQYF. DNA for the CDR3: TGTGCCTGGAGTGAGGGCGGGATAGAGACCCAGTACTTC. Filled out from reference TRBV30 and TRBJ2-5, the complete variable domain reads SQTIHQWPATLVQPVGSPLSLECTVEGTSNPNLYWYRQAAGRGLQLLFYSVGIGQISSEVPQNLSASRPQDRQFILSSKKLLLSDSGFYLCAWSEGGIETQYFGPGTRLLVL.

The chain recombines TRBV7-8 with TRBJ2-2; D possibly corresponds to TRBD1 (7 bases). The germline CDR1 and CDR2 sequences are SGHVS and FQNEAQ. V lost 5 bases and J lost 2, with 15 bases in between. The CDR3 runs 16 residues. For the CDR3, the DNA is TGTGCCAGCAGCCTGAGACAGGGAGGTAACACCGGGGAGCTGTTTTTT. Translation gives CASSLRQGGNTGELFF. The full variable domain, with the rest looked up from reference TRBV7-8 and TRBJ2-2, is GAGVSQSPRYKVAKRGQDVALRCDPISGHVSLFWYQQALGQGPEFLTYFQNEAQLDKSGLPSDRFFAERPEGSVSTLKIQRTQQEDSAVYLCASSLRQGGNTGELFFGEGSRLTVL.

This chain links TRBV3-1 (or the pseudogene TRBV3-2) with TRBJ1-3; the D is unclear. This CDR3 has 11 amino acids. Germline V gene lookup returns CDR1 LGHDT and CDR2 YNNKEL (reference sequence). Trimming shortened V by 6 bases and J by 8 bases, and 8 bases separated the two germline ends. This chain's CDR3 is CASRARDTIYF. The CDR3 DNA reads TGTGCCAGCAGGGCACGGGACACCATATATTTT.